One sample yielded the 15 T cell receptor beta chains listed below, sequenced in a study of cytomegalovirus exposure and HLA in healthy donors (dated by TCRdb to about 2017). Libraries were constructed by the immunoSEQ multiplex PCR assay. For the multiplex PCR, a mixture combining 60 forward primers for TCR Vbeta segments and 13 reverse primers for TCR Jbeta segments was used. TCRdb limited this immuneACCESS table to in-frame rearrangements with V and J called. A share of clones is missing; checked studies link under half to unresolved V genes, and the rest is unexplained. The sample includes over 150,000 clones, with roughly three quarters observed a single time. The ten largest clones add up to roughly 13% of the sample. Sequenced material: PBMCs. All receptors derive from a man aged 30 to 45 in good health and CMV-seropositive.

The chain is built from TRBV9 and TRBJ2-5, with D possibly TRBD1 on 5 matching bases. CDR1 is SGDLS and CDR2 is YYNGEE in the germline V gene. V gave up 3 bases and J gave up 5 bases, with 11 bases separating them. CDR3 length equals 13 residues. CDR3 in DNA: TGTGCCAGCAGCGAGGGGCAGGGCGAGACCCAGTACTTC. Encoded protein: CASSEGQGETQYF.

This rearrangement joins TRBV21-1 to TRBJ2-5; the table names TRBD1, a call not compared with the DNA. TRBV21-1 is described as a pseudogene. This CDR3 has 12 amino acids. CDR3 nucleotides: TGTGCCAGTGCCCGGACAGGTGAGACCCAGTACTTC. It encodes CASARTGETQYF.

The V gene is TRBV18, the J gene TRBJ1-5; a weak D match, TRBD1 (6 bases). The germline V gene encodes CDR1 KGHSH and CDR2 LQKENI. This CDR3 contains 14 residues. Trimming took 3 bases from V and 4 from J, leaving 10 bases between them. Written as DNA, the CDR3 is TGTGCCAGCTCACCCGACAGGCTGAATCAGCCCCAGCATTTT. Translating it yields CASSPDRLNQPQHF.

With respect to this clone: At one end, the junction sequence differs from germline, possibly due to a read error. This sequence joins TRBV7-7 and TRBJ2-2, with D perhaps TRBD1 (5 bases). The CDR3 has 13 residues. Germline V CDR1 and CDR2: SSHAT, FNYEAQ (reference sequence). CDR3 residues: CASSLEGVGELFF. The CDR3 DNA follows: TGTGCTAGCAGCTTAGAAGGGGTCGGGGAGCTGTTTTTT.

This chain links TRBV4-1 with TRBJ2-5, with D possibly being TRBD1 (6 bases). CDR1 and CDR2 (germline): MGHRA, YSYEKL. The CDR3 runs to 14 residues. V lost 4 bases and J lost 5, with 14 bases in between. As DNA, the CDR3 is TGCGCCAGCAGCCGACAGGAGGATCTGGAGACCCAGTACTTC. Translation: CASSRQEDLETQYF.

The table lists this clone with a few counts. The chain combines TRBV5-6 with TRBJ2-7; 7 bases fit TRBD2. The V segment lost 1 base and the J segment 0 bases; nucleotides outside the gene matches: 4. Germline V lookup: CDR1 SGHDT, CDR2 YYEEEE. This CDR3 contains 15 residues. CDR3 protein: CASSLWDYNSYEQYF. CDR3 sequence (DNA): TGTGCCAGCAGCTTGTGGGACTATAACTCCTACGAGCAGTACTTC.

The chain recombines TRBV19 with TRBJ1-1, with no clear D. The CDR3 loop spans 15 amino acids. Trimming removed 7 bases from V and 3 bases from J, with 18 bases in between. Germline-derived CDR1 and CDR2 are LNHDA and SQIVND (reference sequence). For the CDR3, the DNA is TGTGCCAGTACCGAGGTCGGGAATAGGGACACTGAAGCTTTCTTT. Translating gives CASTEVGNRDTEAFF. The full variable domain, with the rest looked up from reference TRBV19 and TRBJ1-1, is DGGITQSPKYLFRKEGQNVTLSCEQNLNHDAMYWYRQDPGQGLRLIYYSQIVNDFQKGDIAEGYSVSREKKESFPLTVTSAQKNPTAFYLCASTEVGNRDTEAFFGQGTRLTVV.

As to this clone: Relative to the germline gene, one junction end is altered; a read error may explain this. This chain connects TRBV5-1 to TRBJ2-7, with D hard to call. The V gene's germline CDR1 is SGHRS and CDR2 YFSETQ. The CDR3 consists of 15 residues. CDR3 sequence (DNA): TGCGCCAGCAGCCCAAAGTTGGCAGACTCCTACGAGCAGCACTTC. It encodes CASSPKLADSYEQHF.

V usage is TRBV18 and J usage is TRBJ2-7; 9 positions agree with TRBD2. With 6 bases clipped from V and 2 bases from J, the junction kept 17 bases outside the gene matches. The CDR3 length is 18 residues. Germline CDR1 and CDR2: KGHSH and LQKENI. The CDR3 nucleotides read TGTGCCAGCTCTCAGGGGGGACCTCATAGCGGGAGAGCCTACGAGCAGTACTTC. Its translation is CASSQGGPHSGRAYEQYF.

The chain combines TRBV7-9 with TRBJ1-5, with 9 bases lining up with TRBD1. CDR3 length equals 16 residues. The ends lost 1 base at V and 1 base at J; junction bases unmatched: 2. Germline loops: CDR1 SEHNR, CDR2 FQNEAQ (reference sequence). The CDR3 DNA follows: TGTGCCAGCAGCTTAGACAGGGGGCAGAGCAATCAGCCCCAGCATTTT. It translates to CASSLDRGQSNQPQHF.

The chain is built from TRBV4-1 and TRBJ2-5; TRBD2 aligns across 15 bases. CDR3 length equals 19 residues. Germline loops: CDR1 MGHRA, CDR2 YSYEKL. With V trimmed by 2 bases and J by 4 bases, 11 bases remained unmatched. The CDR3 nucleotides are TGCGCCAGCAGCCAATCCTCCTCCCGGACTAGCGGGAGGGGAGAGACCCAGTACTTC. Encoded protein: CASSQSSSRTSGRGETQYF.

The chain joins TRBV29-1 to TRBJ2-7; no clear D. Deletions cut 7 bases from V and 2 bases from J, with 15 bases between. The germline V gene has CDR1 SQVTM and CDR2 ANQGSEA. CDR3 length: 13 amino acids. Here the CDR3 DNA reads TGCAGCGCCCCGATTCCCCCAGCCTACGAGCAGTACTTC. Its translation: CSAPIPPAYEQYF.

The chain recombines TRBV4-1 with TRBJ2-7, with 7 bases lining up with TRBD1. The ends lost 3 bases at V and 0 bases at J; junction bases unmatched: 5. The CDR3 consists of 15 residues. Per the germline V gene, CDR1 is MGHRA and CDR2 is YSYEKL. CDR3 in amino acids: CASSHRTGDSYEQYF. DNA of the CDR3: TGCGCCAGCAGCCATAGGACAGGAGACTCCTACGAGCAGTACTTC.

The chain carries TRBV9 and TRBJ2-3; perhaps TRBD1 as D (7 bases). CDR1 is SGDLS, CDR2 YYNGEE, per germline. The CDR3 runs 13 residues. Trimming removed 3 bases from V and 5 bases from J, with 10 bases in between. The CDR3 here is CASSGQGGDTQYF. In nucleotides, the CDR3 is TGTGCCAGCAGCGGACAGGGAGGAGATACGCAGTATTTT.

This clone has more than one count but fewer than ten. The V and J genes are TRBV7-9 and TRBJ2-7; no clear D. Trimming removed 1 base from V and 8 bases from J, with 12 bases in between. This CDR3 is built from 13 residues. Germline lookup yields CDR1 SEHNR and CDR2 FQNEAQ (reference sequence). CDR3 region: CASSLVVDKQQYF. In DNA form, the CDR3 reads TGTGCCAGCAGCTTAGTAGTCGACAAACAGCAGTACTTC.